This section outlines one T cell receptor (beta chain) sequence together with its context. This specimen belongs to a study of blood T cell repertoires in COVID-19. For the study at large: Collection of acute and convalescent COVID-19 samples took place in the United States, Italy and Spain. T cells, B-cell-depleted T cells, or PBMCs provided the cDNA or gDNA that served as material.

As originally analysed: Amplified reference gene primers provided the basis for estimating nucleated cell counts. The repertoire was sequenced with immunoSEQ multiplex PCR; TCRdb's copy has only in-frame clones and lacks some. The V and J calls and the clone size are those of that table, but D and trimming were determined from the DNA. The sample lists roughly 210,000 clones; about 87% were seen once. The CDR3 loop spans 14 amino acids. Unmatched junction bases numbered 10, after V lost 10 bases and J lost 4 bases. CDR1 and CDR2 (germline): MNHNY, SVGAGI (reference sequence). The receptor comes from a man between 65 and 85 years old with acute or convalescent COVID-19. The chain combines TRBV6-6 with TRBJ2-5; 9 bases align to TRBD2. The sample was peripheral blood. DNA of the CDR3: TGTGCCATTCGAGATAGCGGGAGAGGAGAGACCCAGTACTTC. The encoded protein is CAIRDSGRGETQYF.